Presented here are 7 T cell receptor beta chains from one specimen sequenced in a study of OX40 agonist ivuxolimab in advanced cancers. The table came from immunoSEQ multiplex PCR; TCRdb's copy has only in-frame clones and leaves some out. The sample lists tens of thousands of clones, 87% occurring once. This specimen was CD4+ or CD8+ T cells sorted from blood, taken in a trial of the OX40 agonist ivuxolimab. All receptors come from an adult with an advanced solid tumor such as melanoma, head and neck, liver or kidney cancer.

This chain uses TRBV6-1 with TRBJ1-1; D is perhaps TRBD1 (5 bases). The CDR3 loop spans 13 amino acids. V lost 5 bases and J 1 base, leaving 8 bases between the germline ends. Germline lookup yields CDR1 MNHNS and CDR2 SASEGT. The CDR3 DNA reads TGTGCCAGCAGTCCGGGGGGGAACACTGAAGCTTTCTTT. The encoded protein is CASSPGGNTEAFF.

The rearrangement links TRBV6-6 to TRBJ1-1; TRBD1 might be the D (5 bases). This CDR3 region has 14 residues. CDR1 and CDR2 from the germline V gene are MNHNY and SVGAGI (reference sequence). The V end lost 5 bases, the J end lost 4 bases, and 14 bases lay between the germline ends. The CDR3 protein is CASSHLWGSTEAFF. The CDR3 DNA sequence: TGTGCCAGCAGTCACCTTTGGGGGAGCACTGAAGCTTTCTTT.

The V call is TRBV2, the J call TRBJ2-7; D gene unclear. V lost 3 bases and J 0 bases, leaving 18 bases between the germline ends. The CDR3 totals 17 residues. Germline V gives CDR1 SNHLY, CDR2 FYNNEI. CDR3 in DNA: TGTGCCAGCAGTGAGGGCGGAGTCAGACGGAACTCCTACGAGCAGTACTTC. Residues: CASSEGGVRRNSYEQYF.

This chain connects TRBV30 to TRBJ1-2, with D perhaps matching TRBD1 (6 bases). The germline V gene has CDR1 GTSNPN and CDR2 SVGIG (reference sequence). The CDR3 spans 15 residues. With 8 bases removed from V and 4 bases from J, the gap between germline ends came to 23 bases. The CDR3 sequence: CAGTPGHLLGYGYTF. In nucleotides, the CDR3 is TGTGCCGGGACTCCGGGACATCTACTGGGCTATGGCTACACCTTC.

This sequence joins TRBV7-9 and TRBJ1-3; D remains unclear. The germline CDR1 and CDR2 sequences are SEHNR and FQNEAQ (reference sequence). Trimming removed 3 bases at V and 2 bases at J, with 8 bases between. The CDR3 loop spans 14 amino acids. The CDR3 loop is CASSLVGTGNTIYF. Here the CDR3 DNA reads TGTGCCAGCAGCTTGGTGGGGACTGGAAACACCATATATTTT.

Here the CDR3 DNA reads TGTGCCAGCAACTGGGCAGGGGAGAGAGATTCACCCCTCCACTTT. This sequence encodes CASNWAGERDSPLHF. The rearrangement joins TRBV6-1 to TRBJ1-6; D is possibly TRBD1 (6 bases). V lost 7 bases, J lost 8 bases, and 18 bases lay in between. The CDR3 runs 15 residues. Germline V gene sequence: CDR1 MNHNS, CDR2 SASEGT.

To note about this clone: Other DNA sequences in the same sample also yield this CDR3. The V call is TRBV30, the J call TRBJ2-2; D uncertain. Germline V CDR1 and CDR2: GTSNPN, SVGIG (reference sequence). V shed 0 bases and J shed 3 bases, with 17 bases lying between them. This CDR3 is built from 17 residues. CDR3 in DNA: TGTGCCTGGAGTGTGAAGATGCCGATAGTGGACACCGGGGAGCTGTTTTTT. It codes for CAWSVKMPIVDTGELFF.